The clone carrying this T cell receptor (beta chain) was recorded only once. Its specificity is unknown. The sample belongs to a study of T cell repertoires in cytomegalovirus infection. Turning to the study itself: TCR beta signatures that were public indicated CMV infection and matching HLA type. Study-level results: HLA-C-restricted CMV clonotypes gave the most frequent clonotype in two of eight donors.

TCRdb recomputed calls from the reads with MiXCR, one row per CDR3 protein. The data contain about 350,000 distinct CDR3 sequences, nearly 35% of them singletons. This TCR was sampled from a human donor in good health (CMV status not recorded). Some clones in this sample may be carry-over from other donors' samples. This specimen was cultured PBMCs, taken from culture after CMV antigen stimulation.

As DNA, the CDR3 is TGTGCCAGCAGTTACTCTACTGAGCGGGATAGGCGATTCGAGCAGTACTTC. This encodes CASSYSTERDRRFEQYF. The V call is TRBV6-6, the J call TRBJ2-7; 7 bases map to TRBD2. J was trimmed by 6 bases and V by 0 bases; bases with no gene match: 14. The CDR3 sequence is 17 residues long. Germline lookup yields CDR1 MNHNY and CDR2 SVGAGI (reference sequence).